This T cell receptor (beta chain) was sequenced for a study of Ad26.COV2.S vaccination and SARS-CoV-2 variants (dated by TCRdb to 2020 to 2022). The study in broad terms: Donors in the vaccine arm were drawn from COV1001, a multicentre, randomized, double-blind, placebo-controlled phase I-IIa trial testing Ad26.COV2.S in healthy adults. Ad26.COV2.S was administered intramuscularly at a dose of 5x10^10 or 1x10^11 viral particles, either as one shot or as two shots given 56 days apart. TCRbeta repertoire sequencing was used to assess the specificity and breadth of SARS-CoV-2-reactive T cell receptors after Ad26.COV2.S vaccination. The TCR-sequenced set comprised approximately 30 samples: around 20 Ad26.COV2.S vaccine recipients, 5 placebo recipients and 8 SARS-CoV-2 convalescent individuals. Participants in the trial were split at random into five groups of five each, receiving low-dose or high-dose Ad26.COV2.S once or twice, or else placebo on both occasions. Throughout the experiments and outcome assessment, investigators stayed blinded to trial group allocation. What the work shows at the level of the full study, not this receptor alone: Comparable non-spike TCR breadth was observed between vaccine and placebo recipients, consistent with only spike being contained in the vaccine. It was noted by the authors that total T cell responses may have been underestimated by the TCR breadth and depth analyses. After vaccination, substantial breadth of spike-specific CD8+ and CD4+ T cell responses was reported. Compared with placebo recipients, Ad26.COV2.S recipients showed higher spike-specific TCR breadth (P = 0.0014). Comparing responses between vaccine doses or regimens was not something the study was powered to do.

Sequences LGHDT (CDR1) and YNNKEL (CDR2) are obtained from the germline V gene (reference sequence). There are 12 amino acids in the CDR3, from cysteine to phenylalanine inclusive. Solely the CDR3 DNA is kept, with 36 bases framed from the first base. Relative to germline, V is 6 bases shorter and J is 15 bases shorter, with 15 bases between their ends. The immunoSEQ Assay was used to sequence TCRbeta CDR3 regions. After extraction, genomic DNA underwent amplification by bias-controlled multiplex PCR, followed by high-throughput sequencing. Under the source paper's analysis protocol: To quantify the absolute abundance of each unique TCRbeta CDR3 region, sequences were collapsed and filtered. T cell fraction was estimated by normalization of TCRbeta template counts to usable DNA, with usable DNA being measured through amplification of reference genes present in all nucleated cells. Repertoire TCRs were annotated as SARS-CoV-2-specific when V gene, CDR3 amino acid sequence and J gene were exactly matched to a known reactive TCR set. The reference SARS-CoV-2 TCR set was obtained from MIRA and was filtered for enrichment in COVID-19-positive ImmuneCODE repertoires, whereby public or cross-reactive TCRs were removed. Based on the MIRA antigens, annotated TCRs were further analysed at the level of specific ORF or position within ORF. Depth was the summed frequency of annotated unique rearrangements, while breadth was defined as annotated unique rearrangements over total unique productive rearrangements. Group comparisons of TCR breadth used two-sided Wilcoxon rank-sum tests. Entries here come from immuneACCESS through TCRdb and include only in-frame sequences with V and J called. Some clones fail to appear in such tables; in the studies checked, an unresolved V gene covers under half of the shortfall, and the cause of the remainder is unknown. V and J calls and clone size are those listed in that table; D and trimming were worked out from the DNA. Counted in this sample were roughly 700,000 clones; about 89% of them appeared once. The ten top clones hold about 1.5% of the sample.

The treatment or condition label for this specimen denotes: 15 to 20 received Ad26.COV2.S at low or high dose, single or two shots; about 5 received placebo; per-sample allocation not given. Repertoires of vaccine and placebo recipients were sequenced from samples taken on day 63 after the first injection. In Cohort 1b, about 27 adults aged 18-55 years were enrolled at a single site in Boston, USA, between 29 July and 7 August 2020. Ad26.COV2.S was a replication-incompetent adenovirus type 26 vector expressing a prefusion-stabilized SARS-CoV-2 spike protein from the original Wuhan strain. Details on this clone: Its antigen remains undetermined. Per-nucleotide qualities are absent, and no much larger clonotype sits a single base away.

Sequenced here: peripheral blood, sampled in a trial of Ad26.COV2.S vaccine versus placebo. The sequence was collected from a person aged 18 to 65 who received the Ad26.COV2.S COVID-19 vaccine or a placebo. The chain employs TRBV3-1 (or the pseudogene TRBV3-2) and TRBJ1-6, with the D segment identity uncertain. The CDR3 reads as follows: CASRAGSFHLHF. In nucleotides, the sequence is TGTGCCAGCAGAGCAGGATCTTTTCACCTCCACTTT.